The 6 T cell receptor beta chains in this list originate from one sample, sequenced in a study of T cell responses to AZD1222 COVID-19 vaccine. The assay was immunoSEQ multiplex PCR, and TCRdb's table has in-frame clones only and misses some. The repertoire holds about 150,000 clones, roughly nine tenths seen once, with about 3.8% in the top ten. Specimen: peripheral blood, collected 28 days after the second AZD1222 dose. These receptors were obtained from an adult who received the AZD1222 COVID-19 vaccine.

This clone came up a few times. The V gene is TRBV11-3, the J gene TRBJ2-7, with 14 bases fitting TRBD2. The CDR3 is 16 residues long. Germline V gene sequence: CDR1 SGHNT, CDR2 YENEEA. Trimming at V came to 3 bases and at J to 2 bases, leaving 3 bases not matched to a gene. The CDR3 protein is CASSLRLAGGPYEQYF. The CDR3 nucleotides are TGTGCCAGCAGCTTGAGACTAGCGGGAGGGCCCTACGAGCAGTACTTC.

This clone was detected once. The chain couples TRBV7-8 to TRBJ2-1; TRBD2 might be the D (5 bases). Per the germline V gene, CDR1 is SGHVS and CDR2 is FQNEAQ. With 0 bases removed from V and 7 bases from J, the gap between germline ends came to 19 bases. The CDR3 length is 17 residues. The CDR3 DNA is TGTGCCAGCAGCTTAGCGCAGTTGAGAGGACTTCCTAATGAGCAGTTCTTC. It codes for CASSLAQLRGLPNEQFF. The complete variable domain, with remaining parts taken from reference TRBV7-8 and TRBJ2-1, reads GAGVSQSPRYKVAKRGQDVALRCDPISGHVSLFWYQQALGQGPEFLTYFQNEAQLDKSGLPSDRFFAERPEGSVSTLKIQRTQQEDSAVYLCASSLAQLRGLPNEQFFGPGTRLTVL.

The chain carries TRBV14 and TRBJ2-1; D remains unclear. Trimming took 5 bases from V and 8 from J, leaving 10 bases between them. The CDR3 is made up of 12 amino acids. Germline V gives CDR1 SGHDN, CDR2 FVKESK. The CDR3 DNA follows: TGTGCCAGCAGCGACCTCCCCTATGAGCAGTTCTTC. Protein: CASSDLPYEQFF.

This chain links TRBV15 with TRBJ2-2, with 8 positions matching TRBD1. The J segment lost 6 bases and the V segment lost 0 bases, leaving 3 bases of the junction unmatched. The CDR3 consists of 15 residues. Germline V gives CDR1 LNHNV, CDR2 YYDKDF (reference sequence). CDR3 coding DNA: TGTGCCACCAGCAGAGACAGGGGGCGCGCCGGGGAGCTGTTTTTT. Protein: CATSRDRGRAGELFF.

The chain joins TRBV6-2 or TRBV6-3 to TRBJ1-2; TRBD1 matches at 9 bases. J lost 5 bases, V lost 2 bases, and 15 bases had no gene match. CDR1 and CDR2 from the germline V gene are MNHEY and SVGEGT. The CDR3 spans 18 residues. CDR3 residues: CASSYGPGQGISGYGYTF. Written as DNA, the CDR3 is TGTGCCAGCAGTTACGGGCCGGGACAGGGAATTTCCGGGTATGGCTACACCTTC.

The rearrangement uses TRBV9 and TRBJ1-2, with 8 bases that match TRBD1. Losses at the gene ends were 0 bases for V and 8 bases for J; bases not matched to a gene: 9. The germline V gene has CDR1 SGDLS and CDR2 YYNGEE. This CDR3 contains 15 residues. CDR3 nucleotides: TGTGCCAGCAGCGTAGCCCGGACAGGGCCGAGCGGCTACACCTTC. Translation: CASSVARTGPSGYTF.